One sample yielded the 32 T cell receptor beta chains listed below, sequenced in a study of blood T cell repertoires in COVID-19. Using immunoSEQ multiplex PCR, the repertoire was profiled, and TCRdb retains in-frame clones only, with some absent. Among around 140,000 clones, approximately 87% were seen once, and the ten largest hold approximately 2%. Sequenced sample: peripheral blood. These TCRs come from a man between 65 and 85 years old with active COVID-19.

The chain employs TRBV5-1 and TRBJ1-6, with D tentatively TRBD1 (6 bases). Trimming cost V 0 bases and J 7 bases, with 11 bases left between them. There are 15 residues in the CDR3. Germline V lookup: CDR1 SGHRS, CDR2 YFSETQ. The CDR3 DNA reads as TGCGCCAGCAGCTTGGCCGCTGGACAGAATTCACCCCTCCACTTT. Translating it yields CASSLAAGQNSPLHF.

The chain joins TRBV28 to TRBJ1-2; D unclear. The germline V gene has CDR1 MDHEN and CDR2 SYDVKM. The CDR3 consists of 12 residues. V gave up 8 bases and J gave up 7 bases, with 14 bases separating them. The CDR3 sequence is CASGQRDRGYTF. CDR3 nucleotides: TGTGCCAGCGGGCAGCGGGATCGTGGCTACACCTTC.

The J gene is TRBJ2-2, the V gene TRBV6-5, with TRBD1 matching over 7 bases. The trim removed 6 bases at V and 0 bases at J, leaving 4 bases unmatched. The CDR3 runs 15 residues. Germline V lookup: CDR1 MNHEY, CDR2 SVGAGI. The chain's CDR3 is CASSPRGTNTGELFF. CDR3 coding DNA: TGTGCCAGCAGCCCCAGGGGGACGAACACCGGGGAGCTGTTTTTT.

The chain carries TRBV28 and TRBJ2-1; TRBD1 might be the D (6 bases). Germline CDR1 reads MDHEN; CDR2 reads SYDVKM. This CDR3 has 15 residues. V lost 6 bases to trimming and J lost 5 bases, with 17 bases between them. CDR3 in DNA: TGTGCCAGCAGGCGCATTGGGACAAACAACAATGAGCAGTTCTTC. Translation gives CASRRIGTNNNEQFF.

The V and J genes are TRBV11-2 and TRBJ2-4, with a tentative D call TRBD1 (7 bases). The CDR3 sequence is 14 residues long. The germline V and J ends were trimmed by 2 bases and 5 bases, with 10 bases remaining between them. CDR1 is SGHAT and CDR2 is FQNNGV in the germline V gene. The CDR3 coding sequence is TGTGCCAGCAGCTTACAGGGGGGCGAAAACATTCAGTACTTC. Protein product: CASSLQGGENIQYF.

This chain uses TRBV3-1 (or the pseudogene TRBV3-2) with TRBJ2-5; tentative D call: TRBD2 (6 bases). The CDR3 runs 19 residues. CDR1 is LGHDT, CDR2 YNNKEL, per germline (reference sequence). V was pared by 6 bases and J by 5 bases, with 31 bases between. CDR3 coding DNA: TGTGCCAGCAGGCCGGCCTTGTCGGGAGTATTGGGTTTAGAGGAGACCCAGTACTTC. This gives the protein CASRPALSGVLGLEETQYF.

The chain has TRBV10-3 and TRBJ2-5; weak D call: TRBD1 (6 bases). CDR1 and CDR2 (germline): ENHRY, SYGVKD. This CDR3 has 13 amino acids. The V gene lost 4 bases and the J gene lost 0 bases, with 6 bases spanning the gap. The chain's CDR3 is CAISGDNQETQYF. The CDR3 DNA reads TGTGCCATCAGTGGGGACAACCAAGAGACCCAGTACTTC.

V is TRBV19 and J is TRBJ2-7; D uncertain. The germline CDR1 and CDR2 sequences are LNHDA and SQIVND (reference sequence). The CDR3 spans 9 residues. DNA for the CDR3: TGTAATCTAGACGGCGAGCAGTACTTC. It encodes CNLDGEQYF.

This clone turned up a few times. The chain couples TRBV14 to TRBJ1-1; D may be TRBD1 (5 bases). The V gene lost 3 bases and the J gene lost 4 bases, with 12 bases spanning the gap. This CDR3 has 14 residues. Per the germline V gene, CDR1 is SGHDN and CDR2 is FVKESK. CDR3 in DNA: TGTGCCAGCAGCCAGCGGGGGGTACGCACTGAAGCTTTCTTT. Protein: CASSQRGVRTEAFF.

The CDR3 DNA reads TGTGCCAGCAGTTATAGACTAGCGGGAGATACGCAGTATTTT. Its protein is CASSYRLAGDTQYF. The gene calls are TRBV6-5 and TRBJ2-3; 10 positions match TRBD2. Germline-derived CDR1 and CDR2 are MNHEY and SVGAGI. V lost 3 bases to trimming and J lost 5 bases; unmatched junction nucleotides: 2. CDR3 length: 14 amino acids.

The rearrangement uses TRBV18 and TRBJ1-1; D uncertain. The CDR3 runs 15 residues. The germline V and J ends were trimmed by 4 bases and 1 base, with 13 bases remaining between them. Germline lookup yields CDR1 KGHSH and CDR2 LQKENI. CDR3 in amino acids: CASSLNVAANTEAFF. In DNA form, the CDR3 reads TGTGCCAGCTCACTAAACGTGGCCGCGAACACTGAAGCTTTCTTT.

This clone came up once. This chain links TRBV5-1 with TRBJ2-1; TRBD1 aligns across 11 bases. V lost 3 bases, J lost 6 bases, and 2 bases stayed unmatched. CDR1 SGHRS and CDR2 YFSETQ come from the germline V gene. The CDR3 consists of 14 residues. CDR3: CASSSGTGGNEQFF. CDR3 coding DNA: TGCGCCAGCAGCTCCGGGACAGGGGGCAATGAGCAGTTCTTC.

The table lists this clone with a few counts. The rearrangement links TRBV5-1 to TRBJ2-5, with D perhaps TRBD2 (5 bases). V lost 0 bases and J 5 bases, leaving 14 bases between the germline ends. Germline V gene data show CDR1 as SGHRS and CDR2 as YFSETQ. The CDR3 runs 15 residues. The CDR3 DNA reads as TGCGCCAGCAGCTTGGCTGGGAGTAGCCGCGAGACCCAGTACTTC. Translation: CASSLAGSSRETQYF.

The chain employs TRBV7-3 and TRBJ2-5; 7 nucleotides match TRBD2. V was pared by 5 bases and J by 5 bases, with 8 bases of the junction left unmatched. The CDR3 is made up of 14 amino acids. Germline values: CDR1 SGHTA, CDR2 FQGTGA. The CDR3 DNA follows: TGTGCCAGCAGCCCACAAGGGAGGGGTGAGACCCAGTACTTC. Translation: CASSPQGRGETQYF.

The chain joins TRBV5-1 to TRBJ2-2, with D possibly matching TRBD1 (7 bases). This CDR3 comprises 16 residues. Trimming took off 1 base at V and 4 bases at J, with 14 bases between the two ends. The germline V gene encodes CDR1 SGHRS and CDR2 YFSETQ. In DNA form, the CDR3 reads TGCGCCAGCAGCTTGCAGCCAGGGGGGTCCACCGGGGAGCTGTTTTTT. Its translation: CASSLQPGGSTGELFF.

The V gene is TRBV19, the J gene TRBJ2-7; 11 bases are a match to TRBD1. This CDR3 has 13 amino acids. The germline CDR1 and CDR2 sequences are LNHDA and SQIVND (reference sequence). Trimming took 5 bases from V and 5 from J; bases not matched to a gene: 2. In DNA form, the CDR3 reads TGTGCCAGTAGTCGGGACAGGGGGGACGAGCAGTACTTC. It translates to CASSRDRGDEQYF.

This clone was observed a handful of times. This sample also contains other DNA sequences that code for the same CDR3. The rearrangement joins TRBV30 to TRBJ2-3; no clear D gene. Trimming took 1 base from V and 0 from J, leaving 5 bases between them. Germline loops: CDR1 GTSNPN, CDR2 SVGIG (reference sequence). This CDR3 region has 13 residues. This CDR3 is CAWSGASTDTQYF. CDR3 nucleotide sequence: TGTGCCTGGAGTGGGGCTAGCACAGATACGCAGTATTTT.

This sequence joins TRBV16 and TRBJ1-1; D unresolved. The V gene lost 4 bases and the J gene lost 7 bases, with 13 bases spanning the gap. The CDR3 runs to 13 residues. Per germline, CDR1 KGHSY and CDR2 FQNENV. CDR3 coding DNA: TGTGCCAGCAGCCGACAAGGCGAAGGTGAAGCTTTCTTT. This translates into CASSRQGEGEAFF.

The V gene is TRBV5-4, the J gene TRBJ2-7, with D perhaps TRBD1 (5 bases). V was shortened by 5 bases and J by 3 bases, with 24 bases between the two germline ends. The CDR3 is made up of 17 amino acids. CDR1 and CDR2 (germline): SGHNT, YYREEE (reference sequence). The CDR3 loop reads CASSSVVGARVFYEQYF. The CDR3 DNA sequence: TGTGCCAGCAGTTCTGTGGTTGGGGCCCGGGTTTTCTACGAGCAGTACTTC. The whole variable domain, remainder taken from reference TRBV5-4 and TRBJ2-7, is ETGVTQSPTHLIKTRGQQVTLRCSSQSGHNTVSWYQQALGQGPQFIFQYYREEENGRGNFPPRFSGLQFPNYSSELNVNALELDDSALYLCASSSVVGARVFYEQYFGPGTRLTVT.

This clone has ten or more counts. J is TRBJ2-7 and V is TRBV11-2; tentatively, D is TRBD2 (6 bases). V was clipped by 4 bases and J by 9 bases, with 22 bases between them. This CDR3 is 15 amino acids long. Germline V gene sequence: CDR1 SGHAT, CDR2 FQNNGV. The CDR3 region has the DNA TGTGCCAGCAGCTCCATCCTGGCCAGGGAGGTCGGGCAGTACTTC. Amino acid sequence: CASSSILAREVGQYF.

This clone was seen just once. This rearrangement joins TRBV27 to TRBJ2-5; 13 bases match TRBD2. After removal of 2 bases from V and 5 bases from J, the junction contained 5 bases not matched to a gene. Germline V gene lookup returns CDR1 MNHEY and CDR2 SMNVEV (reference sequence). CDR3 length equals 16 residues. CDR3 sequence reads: CASSLILAGGPETQYF. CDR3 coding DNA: TGTGCCAGCAGTTTAATACTAGCGGGAGGGCCCGAGACCCAGTACTTC.

The CDR3 DNA is TGTGCCAGCAGTCGACAGGGGGAGGGATATGGCTACACCTTC. It codes for CASSRQGEGYGYTF. This chain joins TRBV28 and TRBJ1-2, with 9 positions matching TRBD1. The V gene's germline CDR1 is MDHEN and CDR2 SYDVKM. Trimming cost V 5 bases and J 5 bases; bases outside gene matches: 6. The CDR3 consists of 14 residues.

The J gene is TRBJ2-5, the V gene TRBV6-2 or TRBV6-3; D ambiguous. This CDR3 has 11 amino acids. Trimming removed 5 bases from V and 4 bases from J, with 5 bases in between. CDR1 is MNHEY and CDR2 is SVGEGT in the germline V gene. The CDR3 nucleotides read TGTGCCAGCAGTACGCGAGAGACCCAGTACTTC. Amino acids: CASSTRETQYF.

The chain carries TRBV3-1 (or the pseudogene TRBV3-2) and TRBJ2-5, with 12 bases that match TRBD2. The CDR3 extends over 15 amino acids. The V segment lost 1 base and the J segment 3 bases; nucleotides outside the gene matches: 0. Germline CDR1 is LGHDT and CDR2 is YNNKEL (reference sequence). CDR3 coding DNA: TGTGCCAGCAGCCAAGGACTAGCGGGAGAAGAGACCCAGTACTTC. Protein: CASSQGLAGEETQYF.

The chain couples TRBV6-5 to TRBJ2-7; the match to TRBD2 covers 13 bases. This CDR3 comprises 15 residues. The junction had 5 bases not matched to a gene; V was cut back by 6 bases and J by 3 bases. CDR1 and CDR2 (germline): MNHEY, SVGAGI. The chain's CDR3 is CASSRTSGSVYEQYF. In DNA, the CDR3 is TGTGCCAGCAGCCGGACTAGCGGGAGTGTCTACGAGCAGTACTTC.

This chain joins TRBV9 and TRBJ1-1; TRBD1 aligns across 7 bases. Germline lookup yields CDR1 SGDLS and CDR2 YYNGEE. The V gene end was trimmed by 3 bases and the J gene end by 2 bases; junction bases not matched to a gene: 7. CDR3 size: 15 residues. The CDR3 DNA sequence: TGTGCCAGCAGCGCGCCCGGGACAGTCAACACTGAAGCTTTCTTT. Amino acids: CASSAPGTVNTEAFF.

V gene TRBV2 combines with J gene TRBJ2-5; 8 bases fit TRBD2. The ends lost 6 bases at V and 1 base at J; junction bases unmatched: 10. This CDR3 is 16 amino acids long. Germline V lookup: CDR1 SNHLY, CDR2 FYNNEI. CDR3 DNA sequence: TGTGCCAGCAGCGGGGTGGGCGGGAGGCTCCAAGAGACCCAGTACTTC. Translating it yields CASSGVGGRLQETQYF.

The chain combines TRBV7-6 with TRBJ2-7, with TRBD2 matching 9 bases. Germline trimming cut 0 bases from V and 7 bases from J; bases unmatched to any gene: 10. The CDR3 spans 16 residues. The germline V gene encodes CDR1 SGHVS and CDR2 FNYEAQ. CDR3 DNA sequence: TGTGCCAGCAGCTTAGCTGCGGGAGGGAAGGCTTGGGAGCAGTACTTC. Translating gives CASSLAAGGKAWEQYF.

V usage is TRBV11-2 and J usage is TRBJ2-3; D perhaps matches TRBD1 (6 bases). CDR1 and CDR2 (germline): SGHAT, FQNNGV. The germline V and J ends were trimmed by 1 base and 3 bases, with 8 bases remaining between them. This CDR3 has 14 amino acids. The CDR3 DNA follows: TGTGCCAGCAGCTTAGGAGGACAGACAGATACGCAGTATTTT. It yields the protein CASSLGGQTDTQYF.

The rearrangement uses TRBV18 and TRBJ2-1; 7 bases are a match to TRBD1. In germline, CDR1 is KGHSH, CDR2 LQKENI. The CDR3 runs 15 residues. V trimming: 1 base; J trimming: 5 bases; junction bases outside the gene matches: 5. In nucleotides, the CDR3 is TGTGCCAGCTCACCACAGGGGGCCTTGAACAATGAGCAGTTCTTC. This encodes CASSPQGALNNEQFF. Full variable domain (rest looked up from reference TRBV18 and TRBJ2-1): NAGVMQNPRHLVRRRGQEARLRCSPMKGHSHVYWYRQLPEEGLKFMVYLQKENIIDESGMPKERFSAEFPKEGPSILRIQQVVRGDSAAYFCASSPQGALNNEQFFGPGTRLTVL.

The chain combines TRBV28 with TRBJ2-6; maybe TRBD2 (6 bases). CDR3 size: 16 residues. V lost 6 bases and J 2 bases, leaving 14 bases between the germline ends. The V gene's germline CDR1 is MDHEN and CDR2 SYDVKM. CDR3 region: CASSPGGAAGANVLTF. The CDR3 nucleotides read TGTGCCAGCAGCCCAGGCGGGGCTGCTGGGGCCAACGTCCTGACTTTC.

CDR3 residues: CASSPRIRTGSGSGNEKLFF. As DNA, the CDR3 is TGTGCCAGCAGTCCACGAATCCGGACAGGGTCGGGCTCCGGTAATGAAAAACTGTTTTTT. The rearrangement uses TRBV27 and TRBJ1-4, with TRBD1 matching over 8 bases. The trim removed 5 bases at V and 4 bases at J, leaving 21 bases unmatched. The CDR3 length is 20 residues. Germline CDR1 reads MNHEY; CDR2 reads SMNVEV (reference sequence).